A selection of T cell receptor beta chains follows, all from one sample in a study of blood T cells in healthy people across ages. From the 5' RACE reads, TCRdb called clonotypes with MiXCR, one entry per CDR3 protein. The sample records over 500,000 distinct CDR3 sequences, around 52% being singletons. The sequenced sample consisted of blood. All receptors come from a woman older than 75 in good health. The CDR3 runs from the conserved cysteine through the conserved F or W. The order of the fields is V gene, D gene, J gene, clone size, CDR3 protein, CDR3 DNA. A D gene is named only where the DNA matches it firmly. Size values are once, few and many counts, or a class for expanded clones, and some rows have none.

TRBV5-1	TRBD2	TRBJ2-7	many	CASSRPSGSAGEQYF	TGCGCCAGCAGCCGGCCTAGCGGGAGTGCGGGCGAGCAGTACTTC
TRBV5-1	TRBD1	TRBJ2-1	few	CASSPQGVNEQFF	TGCGCCAGCAGCCCGCAGGGGGTAAATGAGCAGTTCTTC
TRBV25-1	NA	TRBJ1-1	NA	CASSEWSKAFF	TGTGCCAGCAGTGAATGGTCTAAAGCTTTCTTT
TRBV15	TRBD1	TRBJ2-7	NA	CATSRDFMGYRTGSYEQYF	TGTGCCACCAGCAGAGATTTCATGGGGTACAGGACAGGTTCCTACGAGCAGTACTTC
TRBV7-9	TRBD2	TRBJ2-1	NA	CASDLVGGFDEQFF	TGTGCCAGCGACCTTGTCGGGGGGTTCGATGAGCAGTTCTTC
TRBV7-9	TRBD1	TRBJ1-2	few	CASSSLDRGLRDYGYTF	TGTGCCAGCAGCTCGCTTGACAGGGGGCTGAGAGACTATGGCTACACCTTC
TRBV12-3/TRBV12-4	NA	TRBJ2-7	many	CASSVGQSSYEQYF	TGTGCCAGCAGTGTCGGACAGAGCTCCTACGAGCAGTACTTC
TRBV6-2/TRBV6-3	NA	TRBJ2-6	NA	CTSSGDSGANVLTF	TGTACCAGCAGTGGAGACTCTGGGGCCAACGTCCTGACTTTC
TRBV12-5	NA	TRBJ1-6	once	CASGFYASGRWNSPLHF	TGTGCTAGTGGTTTCTACGCGTCGGGACGGTGGAATTCACCCCTCCACTTT
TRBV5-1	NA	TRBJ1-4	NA	CASRRNSATNEKLFF	TGCGCCAGCAGACGGAACAGTGCAACTAATGAAAAACTGTTTTTT
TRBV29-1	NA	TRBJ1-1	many	CSVVASPSPEAFF	TGCAGCGTTGTGGCCAGCCCAAGCCCAGAAGCTTTCTTT
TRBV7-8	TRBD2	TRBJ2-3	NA	CASRPIAGGEHRYAYF	TGTGCCAGCAGGCCAATAGCGGGAGGGGAGCACAGATACGCGTATTTT
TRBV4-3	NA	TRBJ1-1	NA	CASSRRAASGNEAFF	TGCGCCAGCAGCCGCCGCGCGGCGAGTGGGAATGAAGCTTTCTTT
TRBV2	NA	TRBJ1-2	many	CASSRQTNYGYTF	TGTGCCAGCAGCAGACAGACTAACTATGGCTACACCTTC
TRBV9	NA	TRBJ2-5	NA	CASSVYGLQETQYF	TGTGCCAGCAGCGTTTACGGGCTACAAGAGACCCAGTACTTC
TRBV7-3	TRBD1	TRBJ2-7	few	CASSSYRGRAYNEQYF	TGTGCCAGCAGCTCCTACAGGGGAAGGGCCTACAATGAGCAGTACTTC
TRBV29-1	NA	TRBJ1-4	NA	CSALGAASDEKLFF	TGCAGCGCGTTGGGCGCGGCTAGCGATGAAAAACTGTTTTTT
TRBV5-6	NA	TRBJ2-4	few	CASSFRPGDIQYF	TGTGCCAGCAGCTTTAGGCCTGGAGACATTCAGTACTTC
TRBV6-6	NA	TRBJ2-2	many	CASSYSRLGELFF	TGTGCCAGCAGTTACTCGCGCCTCGGGGAGCTGTTTTTT
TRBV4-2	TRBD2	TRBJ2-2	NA	CASSQPGTSGTGELFF	TGTGCCAGCAGCCAACCTGGGACTAGCGGTACCGGGGAGCTGTTTTTT
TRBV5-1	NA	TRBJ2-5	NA	CASSHRTGAGHHETQYF	TGCGCCAGCAGCCACCGAACTGGGGCAGGACATCATGAGACCCAGTACTTC
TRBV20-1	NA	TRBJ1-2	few	CSGTPRTGQNYGYTF	TGCAGCGGGACACCAAGAACAGGGCAGAACTATGGCTACACCTTC
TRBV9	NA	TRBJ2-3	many	CASSGRDSRLDTQYF	TGTGCCAGCAGCGGACGGGACTCCCGGCTTGATACGCAGTATTTT
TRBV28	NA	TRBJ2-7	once	CASSLPRGNSYEQYF	TGTGCCAGCAGTTTGCCCAGGGGCAACTCCTACGAGCAGTACTTC
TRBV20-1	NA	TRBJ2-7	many	CSAREGSYEQYF	TGCAGTGCTAGAGAAGGCTCCTACGAGCAGTACTTC
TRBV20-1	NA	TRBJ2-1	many	CSARDPGATSYNEQFF	TGCAGTGCTAGAGATCCAGGGGCTACCTCCTACAATGAGCAGTTCTTC
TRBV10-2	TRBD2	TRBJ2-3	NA	CAGRLAGTQDTQYF	TGCGCCGGCAGACTAGCGGGAACTCAAGATACGCAGTATTTT
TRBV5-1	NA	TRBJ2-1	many	CASSLDGTLENEQFF	TGCGCCAGCAGCTTGGACGGTACGCTGGAGAATGAGCAGTTCTTC
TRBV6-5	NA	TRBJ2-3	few	CASSLGQPSTDTQYF	TGTGCCAGCAGTTTAGGACAGCCTAGCACAGATACGCAGTATTTT
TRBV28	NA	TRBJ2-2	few	CASSFVGTGELFF	TGTGCCAGCAGTTTCGTCGGGACCGGGGAGCTGTTTTTT
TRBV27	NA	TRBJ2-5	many	CASSSQTGRLKTQYF	TGTGCCAGCAGTTCCCAGACAGGTCGTCTGAAGACCCAGTACTTC
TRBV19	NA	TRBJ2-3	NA	CASSIRADTQYF	TGTGCCAGTAGTATCAGGGCAGATACGCAGTATTTT
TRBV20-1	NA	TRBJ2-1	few	CSAKGNHNEQFF	TGCAGTGCTAAGGGGAATCACAATGAGCAGTTCTTC
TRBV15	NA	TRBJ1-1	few	CATSRAGSTEAFF	TGTGCCACCAGCAGAGCGGGGAGCACTGAAGCTTTCTTT
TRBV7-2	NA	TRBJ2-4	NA	CASSLAPGGAPGNIQYF	TGTGCCAGCAGCTTAGCGCCGGGCGGGGCCCCCGGAAACATTCAGTACTTC
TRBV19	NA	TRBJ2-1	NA	CASSGGDDYNEQFF	TGTGCCAGTAGTGGGGGAGATGACTACAATGAGCAGTTCTTC
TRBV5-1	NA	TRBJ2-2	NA	CASSLVQGGAEELFF	TGCGCCAGCAGCTTGGTCCAGGGCGGCGCGGAGGAGCTGTTTTTT
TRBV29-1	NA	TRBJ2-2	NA	CSVGGGVLSGELFF	TGCAGCGTTGGTGGGGGAGTTTTGTCCGGGGAGCTGTTTTTT
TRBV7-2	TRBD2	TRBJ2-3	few	CASSLFSGNTDTQYF	TGTGCCAGCAGCTTGTTTAGCGGGAACACAGATACGCAGTATTTT
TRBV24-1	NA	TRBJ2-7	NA	CATSEGEYEQYF	TGTGCCACCAGCGAAGGGGAATACGAGCAGTACTTC
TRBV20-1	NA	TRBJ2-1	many	CSARVPSGYNEQFF	TGCAGTGCTAGAGTTCCTAGTGGCTACAATGAGCAGTTCTTC
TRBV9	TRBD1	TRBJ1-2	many	CASSAQTGFLYGYTF	TGTGCCAGCAGCGCCCAGACAGGGTTTCTCTATGGCTACACCTTC
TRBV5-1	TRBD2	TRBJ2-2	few	CASIVSGGNTGELFF	TGCGCCAGCATTGTGAGCGGGGGGAACACCGGGGAGCTGTTTTTT
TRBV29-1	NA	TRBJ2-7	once	CSVGGQGGRGGYEQYF	TGCAGCGTTGGAGGGCAGGGTGGCAGGGGGGGATACGAGCAGTACTTC
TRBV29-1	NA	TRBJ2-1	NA	CSVQANGTYNEQFF	TGCAGCGTTCAGGCTAACGGGACCTACAATGAGCAGTTCTTC
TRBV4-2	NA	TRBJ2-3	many	CASSPGTVVDTQYF	TGTGCCAGCAGCCCAGGGACCGTCGTGGATACGCAGTATTTT
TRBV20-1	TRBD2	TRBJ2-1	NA	CSASGGGREQFF	TGCAGTGCTAGCGGGGGGGGTCGCGAGCAGTTCTTC
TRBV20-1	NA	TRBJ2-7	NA	CSASRQGRYEQYF	TGCAGTGCTAGTAGGCAGGGTCGCTACGAGCAGTACTTC